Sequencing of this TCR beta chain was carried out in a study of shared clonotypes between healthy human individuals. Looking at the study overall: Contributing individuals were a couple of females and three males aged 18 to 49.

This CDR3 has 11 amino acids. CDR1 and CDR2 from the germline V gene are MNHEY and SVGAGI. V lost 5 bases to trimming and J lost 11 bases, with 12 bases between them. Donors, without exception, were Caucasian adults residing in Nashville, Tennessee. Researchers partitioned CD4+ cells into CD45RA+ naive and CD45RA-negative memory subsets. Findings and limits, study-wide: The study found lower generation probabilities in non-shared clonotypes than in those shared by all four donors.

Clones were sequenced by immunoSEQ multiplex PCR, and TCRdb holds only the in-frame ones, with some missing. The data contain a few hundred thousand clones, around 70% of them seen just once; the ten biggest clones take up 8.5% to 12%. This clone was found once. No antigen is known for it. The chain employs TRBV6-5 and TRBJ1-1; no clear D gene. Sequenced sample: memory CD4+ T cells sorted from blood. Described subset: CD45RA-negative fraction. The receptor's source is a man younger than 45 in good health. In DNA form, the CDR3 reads TGTGCCAGCAGTGAAAGGACCGGGGCTTTCTTT. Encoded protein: CASSERTGAFF.